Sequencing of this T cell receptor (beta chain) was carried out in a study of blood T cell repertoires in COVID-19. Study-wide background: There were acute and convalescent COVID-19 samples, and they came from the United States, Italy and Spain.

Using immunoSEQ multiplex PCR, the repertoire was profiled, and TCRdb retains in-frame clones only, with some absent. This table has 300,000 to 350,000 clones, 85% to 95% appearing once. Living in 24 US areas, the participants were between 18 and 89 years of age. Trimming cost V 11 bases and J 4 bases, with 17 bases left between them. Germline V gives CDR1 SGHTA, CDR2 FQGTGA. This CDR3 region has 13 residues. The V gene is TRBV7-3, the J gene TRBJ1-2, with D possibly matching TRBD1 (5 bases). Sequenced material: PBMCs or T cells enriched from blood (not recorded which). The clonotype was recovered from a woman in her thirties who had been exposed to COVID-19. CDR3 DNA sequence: TGTGCCTCTTGGGGGGTTCAAGGCTATGGCTACACCTTC. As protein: CASWGVQGYGYTF.